The 27 T cell receptor beta chains below come from one sample, sequenced in a study of read filtering for tumor transcriptome and immune sequencing. This library used roughly 370 ng RNA and molecular barcoded adaptors spanning alpha/delta and beta/gamma chains. TCRdb redid the calling of the reads with MiXCR, one entry per CDR3 protein. The sample lists some 25,000 distinct CDR3 sequences; around 20% were seen once. The sequencing sample was made of a population of CD138-negative cells sorted from bone marrow. The receptors stem from a donor at least 40 years old with multiple myeloma.

This chain joins TRBV29-1 and TRBJ1-2; D is ambiguous. The CDR3 is 13 residues long. Per germline, CDR1 SQVTM and CDR2 ANQGSEA. Between the trimmed V and J ends, which lost 4 bases and 4 bases, there was a span of 13 bases. CDR3 sequence: CSVATGSLYGYTF. Here the CDR3 DNA reads TGCAGCGTTGCGACCGGGTCCCTCTATGGCTACACCTTC.

On this clonotype: Lacking the conserved final phenylalanine or tryptophan, this CDR3 likely reflects a read error. It is unclear where the CDR3 begins or ends on the DNA, so no DNA is shown, and the CDR3 is as TCRdb lists it. The chain recombines TRBV19 with TRBJ2-2; the D call in the table, TRBD2, was not verified against the DNA. The germline V gene encodes CDR1 LNHDA and CDR2 SQIVND (reference sequence). Inclusive of both ends, the CDR3 amounts to 12 amino acids. This CDR3 reads CATAQNPGELLL.

This clonotype was counted ten times or more. This chain joins TRBV27 and TRBJ2-2; tentative D call: TRBD1 (5 bases). V lost 3 bases to trimming and J lost 7 bases, with 12 bases between them. Per the germline V gene, CDR1 is MNHEY and CDR2 is SMNVEV (reference sequence). The CDR3 is 14 residues long. The CDR3 nucleotides read TGTGCCAGCAGTTTGGGGCAGGGAATCGGGGAGCTGTTTTTT. Its translation: CASSLGQGIGELFF.

About this clonotype itself: A far larger clone is one nucleotide away, so this likely arose from a read error. The J gene is TRBJ2-1, the V gene TRBV12-3 or TRBV12-4, with 10 bases fitting TRBD2. The CDR3 sequence is 14 residues long. With V trimmed by 3 bases and J by 11 bases, 7 bases remained unmatched. The CDR3 is CASSLASGRGKQFF. DNA for the CDR3: TGTGCCAGCAGTTTGGCTAGCGGGAGAGGTAAGCAGTTCTTC.

This clonotype was observed many times. The CDR3 spells CASSPRIQGGAYNEQFF. The CDR3 DNA reads as TGCGCCAGCAGCCCCCGGATACAGGGGGGCGCCTACAATGAGCAGTTCTTC. The chain combines TRBV5-1 with TRBJ2-1; TRBD1 matches 8 bases. The CDR3 is 17 amino acids. Germline CDR1 SGHRS, CDR2 YFSETQ. Unmatched junction bases numbered 11, after V lost 4 bases and J lost 2 bases.

This clonotype showed up just a few times. V is TRBV11-2 and J is TRBJ2-5; unclear D gene. Per the germline V gene, CDR1 is SGHAT and CDR2 is FQNNGV. The CDR3 has 15 residues. V lost 5 bases, J lost 0 bases, and 13 bases lay in between. For the CDR3, the DNA is TGTGCCAGCAGCCCTATGATATCTAACCAAGAGACCCAGTACTTC. Translated: CASSPMISNQETQYF.

This clonotype was observed at least ten times. The V gene is TRBV6-1, the J gene TRBJ2-7; the D gene is possibly TRBD2 (5 bases). In germline, CDR1 is MNHNS, CDR2 SASEGT. The V end was cut by 5 bases, the J end by 4 bases, with 12 bases between. The CDR3 consists of 13 residues. The CDR3 DNA reads TGTGCCAGCAGTAGATCCGGGGTGTACGAGCAGTACTTC. It yields the protein CASSRSGVYEQYF.

This clonotype appeared a single time. This clone may be a read error of a much larger clone one base away. The chain is built from TRBV12-3 or TRBV12-4 and TRBJ1-2, with 7 bases identical to TRBD1. There are 13 residues in the CDR3. CDR3 nucleotides: TGTGCCAGCAGTCCCTCAGGGGGAATAGGCTGCACCTTC. Protein product: CASSPSGGIGCTF.

This clonotype showed up many times. The rearrangement uses TRBV7-6 and TRBJ2-7, with TRBD2 identical over 7 bases. Per the germline V gene, CDR1 is SGHVS and CDR2 is FNYEAQ. The CDR3 runs to 15 residues. V lost 5 bases, J lost 4 bases, and 11 bases stayed unmatched. CDR3 DNA sequence: TGTGCCAGCAGCCCGTTTATCGCGGGAGAATACGAGCAGTACTTC. Translation: CASSPFIAGEYEQYF.

This clonotype has at least ten counts. This chain connects TRBV11-2 to TRBJ2-3; tentatively, D is TRBD2 (6 bases). The germline CDR1 and CDR2 sequences are SGHAT and FQNNGV. The CDR3 is made up of 18 amino acids. The V and J ends lost 7 bases and 5 bases respectively, with 28 bases between them. The CDR3 spells CASTASPFPRAGGDTQYF. CDR3 in DNA: TGTGCCAGCACCGCATCCCCCTTCCCCCGGGCCGGGGGAGATACGCAGTATTTT.

This clonotype is judged medium-sized (0.01 to 0.1%). The chain employs TRBV5-1 and TRBJ2-1; 7 bases match TRBD2. Germline CDR1 and CDR2: SGHRS and YFSETQ. V lost 2 bases, J lost 3 bases, and 8 bases stayed unmatched. This CDR3 comprises 16 residues. In DNA form, the CDR3 reads TGCGCCAGCAGCTTTATGGCCGGGACTAACTACAATGAGCAGTTCTTC. Amino acid sequence: CASSFMAGTNYNEQFF.

This clonotype was seen ten or more times. This rearrangement joins TRBV13 to TRBJ1-4; the D gene is possibly TRBD1 (5 bases). The ends were cut back, 2 bases at V and 4 bases at J, with 14 bases in the middle. There are 16 residues in the CDR3. The V gene's germline CDR1 is PRHDT and CDR2 FYEKMQ (reference sequence). CDR3 region: CASSLLSSRDNEKLFF. The CDR3 nucleotides read TGTGCCAGCAGCTTATTATCATCCAGGGATAATGAAAAACTGTTTTTT.

The chain is built from TRBV7-2 and TRBJ1-5; maybe TRBD1 (5 bases). The ends were cut back, 2 bases at V and 5 bases at J, with 13 bases in the middle. The CDR3 extends over 15 amino acids. The germline V gene has CDR1 SGHTA and CDR2 FQGNSA. The CDR3 DNA reads TGTGCCAGCAGCTTATACGGGGCCAGGGATCAGCCCCAGCATTTT. It yields the protein CASSLYGARDQPQHF.

This clonotype was seen ten or more times. This rearrangement joins TRBV19 to TRBJ2-5; D not certain. CDR1 and CDR2 (germline): LNHDA, SQIVND (reference sequence). V was clipped by 1 base and J by 1 base, with 4 bases between them. CDR3 length: 13 amino acids. CDR3 loop: CASSIAPQETQYF. DNA for the CDR3: TGTGCCAGTAGTATAGCCCCCCAAGAGACCCAGTACTTC.

This clonotype has ten or more counts. V gene TRBV19 combines with J gene TRBJ2-1; a possible D gene is TRBD1 (6 bases). The CDR3 is 12 residues long. Per germline, CDR1 LNHDA and CDR2 SQIVND (reference sequence). The V end lost 8 bases, the J end lost 4 bases, and 9 bases lay between the germline ends. The CDR3: CASQDRYNEQFF. The CDR3 bases are TGTGCCAGTCAGGACAGATACAATGAGCAGTTCTTC.

This clonotype showed up many times. The rearrangement uses TRBV29-1 and TRBJ2-1, with 11 bases aligning to TRBD2. CDR1 and CDR2 from the germline V gene are SQVTM and ANQGSEA. This CDR3 contains 14 residues. The ends lost 7 bases at V and 3 bases at J; junction bases unmatched: 5. DNA for the CDR3: TGCAGCGCTATCGGACTAGCGGGCTACAATGAGCAGTTCTTC. Protein: CSAIGLAGYNEQFF.

This clonotype has at least ten counts. The chain joins TRBV27 to TRBJ1-1, with 7 bases aligning to TRBD1. Trimming took 4 bases from V and 0 from J; bases not matched to a gene: 2. The CDR3 consists of 14 residues. Germline CDR1 MNHEY, CDR2 SMNVEV (reference sequence). The CDR3: CASSSGQLNTEAFF. CDR3 sequence (DNA): TGTGCCAGCAGTTCGGGACAGCTGAACACTGAAGCTTTCTTT.

Regarding this clonotype: At one boundary the junction diverges from the germline segment, which might be a read error. This sequence joins TRBV29-1 and TRBJ2-7; TRBD1 matches at 8 bases. This CDR3 spans 14 amino acids. CDR1 and CDR2 (germline): SQVTM, ANQGSEA. The CDR3 DNA follows: TGTAGCGTTTTCAGCCAGGGGGCTCCATGGGAGCAGTACTTC. Encoded protein: CSVFSQGAPWEQYF.

The table lists this clonotype with many counts. The chain combines TRBV5-1 with TRBJ2-3; 8 positions match TRBD2. Losses at the gene ends were 4 bases for V and 5 bases for J; bases not matched to a gene: 6. In germline, CDR1 is SGHRS, CDR2 YFSETQ. This CDR3 has 14 residues. CDR3 nucleotide sequence: TGCGCCAGCAGCCTTAGCGGGACCGGAGATACGCAGTATTTT. This encodes CASSLSGTGDTQYF.

A few counts support this clonotype. Given a much more abundant clone one base away, this may be a read error. The chain joins TRBV20-1 to TRBJ1-5; tentative D call: TRBD1 (6 bases). V shed 1 base and J shed 3 bases, with 10 bases lying between them. This CDR3 is 14 amino acids long. Looked up from germline, CDR1 is DFQATT and CDR2 is SNEGSKA (reference sequence). CDR3 in amino acids: CSARVGQSNQPQHF. The DNA of the CDR3 is TGCAGTGCTAGAGTTGGACAGTCCAATCAGCCCCAGCATTTT.

A remark on this clonotype: Here the CDR3 omits its conserved ending phenylalanine or tryptophan, so a read error is the likely source. The chain employs TRBV5-6 and TRBJ2-5, with 9 bases identical to TRBD1. The germline V gene has CDR1 SGHDT and CDR2 YYEEEE. The CDR3 spans 15 residues. CDR3 residues: CAGSSDRGVQETQYL. The DNA for the CDR3 is TGTGCCGGCAGCTCGGACAGGGGAGTACAAGAGACCCAGTACCTC.

This clonotype came up many times. The CDR3 protein is CASSQVGGTKKTQYF. The DNA for the CDR3 is TGCGCCAGCAGCCAAGTGGGCGGGACTAAGAAGACCCAGTACTTC. V usage is TRBV4-1 and J usage is TRBJ2-5, with TRBD2 matching over 7 bases. CDR3 length: 15 residues. The germline V gene has CDR1 MGHRA and CDR2 YSYEKL. Trimming at V came to 1 base and at J to 6 bases, leaving 8 bases not matched to a gene.

This clonotype was counted ten times or more. The CDR3, as DNA: TGCAGCGCCGGGACAACGACCTACGAGCAGTACTTC. It encodes CSAGTTTYEQYF. This chain links TRBV29-1 with TRBJ2-7; tentative D call: TRBD1 (6 bases). CDR1 is SQVTM and CDR2 is ANQGSEA in the germline V gene. The CDR3 covers 12 residues. V lost 7 bases, J lost 2 bases, and 12 bases lay in between.

This clonotype occurred many times. The chain uses TRBV12-3 or TRBV12-4 and TRBJ2-7; the D gene is possibly TRBD1 (6 bases). This CDR3 has 15 amino acids. V was clipped by 0 bases and J by 0 bases, with 9 bases between them. CDR3 in amino acids: CASSLARGNSYEQYF. In nucleotides, the CDR3 is TGTGCCAGCAGTTTAGCTAGGGGGAACTCCTACGAGCAGTACTTC.

This clonotype was recorded at least ten times. V gene TRBV20-1 combines with J gene TRBJ1-1, with D uncertain. The CDR3 totals 12 residues. Germline CDR1 and CDR2: DFQATT and SNEGSKA (reference sequence). V lost 6 bases to trimming and J lost 1 base, with 9 bases between them. DNA of the CDR3: TGCAGTGCAAGGACGGGGAACACTGAAGCTTTCTTT. Protein sequence: CSARTGNTEAFF.

Many counts were recorded for this clonotype. The rearrangement links TRBV19 to TRBJ1-5, with D perhaps TRBD1 (6 bases). The germline CDR1 and CDR2 sequences are LNHDA and SQIVND (reference sequence). The CDR3 consists of 13 residues. The germline V and J ends were trimmed by 7 bases and 3 bases, with 10 bases remaining between them. CDR3 region: CASTGTYNQPQHF. CDR3 DNA: TGTGCCAGTACGGGGACATACAATCAGCCCCAGCATTTT.

This clonotype was observed at least ten times. The DNA for the CDR3 is TGCGCCAGCAGCTTCTCGAAGAGCTCCTACAATGAGCAGTTCTTC. It yields the protein CASSFSKSSYNEQFF. The V gene is TRBV5-1, the J gene TRBJ2-1; D unclear. The CDR3 has 15 amino acids. Germline CDR1 is SGHRS and CDR2 is YFSETQ. The V end lost 2 bases, the J end lost 0 bases, and 9 bases lay between the germline ends.